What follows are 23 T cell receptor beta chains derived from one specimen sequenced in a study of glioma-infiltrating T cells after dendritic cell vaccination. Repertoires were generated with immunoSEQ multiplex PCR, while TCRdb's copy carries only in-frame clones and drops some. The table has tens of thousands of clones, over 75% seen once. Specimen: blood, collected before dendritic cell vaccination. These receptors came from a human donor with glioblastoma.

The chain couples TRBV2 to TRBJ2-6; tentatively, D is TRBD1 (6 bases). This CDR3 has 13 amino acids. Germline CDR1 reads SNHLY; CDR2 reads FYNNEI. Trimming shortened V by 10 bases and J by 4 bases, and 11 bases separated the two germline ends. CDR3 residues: CANKQGGANVLTF. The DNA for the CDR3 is TGTGCCAACAAACAGGGCGGGGCCAACGTCCTGACTTTC.

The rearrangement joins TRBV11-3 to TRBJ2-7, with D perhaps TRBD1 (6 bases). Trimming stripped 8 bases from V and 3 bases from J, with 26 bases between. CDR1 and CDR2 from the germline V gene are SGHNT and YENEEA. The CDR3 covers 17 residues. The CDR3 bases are TGTGCCAGCTCTCCTGGGGGCTTCCGGAGAGGGAACTACGAGCAGTACTTC. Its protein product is CASSPGGFRRGNYEQYF.

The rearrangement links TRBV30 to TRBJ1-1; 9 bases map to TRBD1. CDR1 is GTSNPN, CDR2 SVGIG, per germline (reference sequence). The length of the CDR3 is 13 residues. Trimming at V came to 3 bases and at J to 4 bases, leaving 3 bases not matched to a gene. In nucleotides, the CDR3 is TGTGCCTGGAGGGAGACAGGGGGCACTGAAGCTTTCTTT. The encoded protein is CAWRETGGTEAFF.

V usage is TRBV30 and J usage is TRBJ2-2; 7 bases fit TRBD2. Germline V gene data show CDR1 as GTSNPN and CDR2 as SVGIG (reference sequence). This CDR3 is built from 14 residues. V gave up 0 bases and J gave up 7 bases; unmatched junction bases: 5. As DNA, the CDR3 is TGTGCCTGGAGTGTCGCGGGAGCAATCGGGGAGCTGTTTTTT. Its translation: CAWSVAGAIGELFF.

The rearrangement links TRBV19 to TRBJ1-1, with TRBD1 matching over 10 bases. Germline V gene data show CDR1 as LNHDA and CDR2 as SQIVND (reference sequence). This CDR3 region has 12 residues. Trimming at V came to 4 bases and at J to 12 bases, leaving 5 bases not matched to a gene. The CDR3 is CASSTGQGRSFF. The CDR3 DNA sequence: TGTGCCAGTAGTACGGGACAGGGGCGGTCTTTCTTT.

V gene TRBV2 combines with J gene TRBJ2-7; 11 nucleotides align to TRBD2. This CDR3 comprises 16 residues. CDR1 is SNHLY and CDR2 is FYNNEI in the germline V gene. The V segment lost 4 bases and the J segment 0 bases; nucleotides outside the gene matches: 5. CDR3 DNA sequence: TGTGCCAGCAGTGGGACTAGCGGGCGCTACTCCTACGAGCAGTACGTC. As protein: CASSGTSGRYSYEQYV.

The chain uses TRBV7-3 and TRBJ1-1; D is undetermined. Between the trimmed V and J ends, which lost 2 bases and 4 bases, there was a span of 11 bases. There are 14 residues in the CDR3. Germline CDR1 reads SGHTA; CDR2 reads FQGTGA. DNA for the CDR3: TGTGCCAGCAGCTTAGGAATGGACTTCACTGAAGCTTTCTTT. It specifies CASSLGMDFTEAFF.

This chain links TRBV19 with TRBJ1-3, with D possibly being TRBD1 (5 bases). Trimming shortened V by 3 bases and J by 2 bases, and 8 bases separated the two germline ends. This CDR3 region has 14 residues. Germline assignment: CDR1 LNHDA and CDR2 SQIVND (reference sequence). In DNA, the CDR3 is TGTGCCAGTAGTATGGAAGGGGCTGGAAACACCATATATTTT. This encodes CASSMEGAGNTIYF.

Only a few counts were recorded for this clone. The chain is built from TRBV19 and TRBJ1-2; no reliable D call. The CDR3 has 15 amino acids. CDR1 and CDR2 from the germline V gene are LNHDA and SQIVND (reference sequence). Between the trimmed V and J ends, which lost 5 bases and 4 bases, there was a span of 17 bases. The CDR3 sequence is CASSPPGMVVYGYTF. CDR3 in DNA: TGTGCCAGTAGTCCTCCCGGGATGGTGGTCTATGGCTACACCTTC.

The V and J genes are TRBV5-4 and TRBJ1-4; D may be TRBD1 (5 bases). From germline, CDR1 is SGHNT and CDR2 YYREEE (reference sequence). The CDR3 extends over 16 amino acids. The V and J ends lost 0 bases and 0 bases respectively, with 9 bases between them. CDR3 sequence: CASSLDGTTTNEKLFF. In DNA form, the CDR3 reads TGTGCCAGCAGCTTGGATGGGACTACAACTAATGAAAAACTGTTTTTT. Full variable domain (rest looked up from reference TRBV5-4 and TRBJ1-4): ETGVTQSPTHLIKTRGQQVTLRCSSQSGHNTVSWYQQALGQGPQFIFQYYREEENGRGNFPPRFSGLQFPNYSSELNVNALELDDSALYLCASSLDGTTTNEKLFFGSGTQLSVL.

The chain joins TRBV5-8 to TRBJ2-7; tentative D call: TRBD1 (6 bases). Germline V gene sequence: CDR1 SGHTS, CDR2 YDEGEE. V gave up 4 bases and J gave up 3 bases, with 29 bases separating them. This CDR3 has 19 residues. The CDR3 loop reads CASSPTDSIVAVGFYEQYV. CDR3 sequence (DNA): TGTGCCAGCAGCCCGACGGACAGTATTGTGGCAGTCGGGTTCTACGAGCAGTACGTC.

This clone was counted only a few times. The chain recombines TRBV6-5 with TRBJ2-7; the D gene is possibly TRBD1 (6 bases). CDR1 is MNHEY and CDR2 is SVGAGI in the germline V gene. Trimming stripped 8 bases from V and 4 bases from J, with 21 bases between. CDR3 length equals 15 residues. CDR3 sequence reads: CASRFRLDQGYEQYF. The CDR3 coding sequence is TGTGCCAGCCGTTTCCGTTTGGACCAGGGGTACGAGCAGTACTTC.

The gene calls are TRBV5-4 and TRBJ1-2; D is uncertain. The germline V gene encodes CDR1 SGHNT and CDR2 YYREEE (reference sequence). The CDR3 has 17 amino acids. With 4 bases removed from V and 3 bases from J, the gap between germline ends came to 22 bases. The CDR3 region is CASSQDDLGSSYYGYTF. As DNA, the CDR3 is TGTGCCAGCAGCCAAGATGACTTAGGATCGAGCTACTATGGCTACACCTTC.

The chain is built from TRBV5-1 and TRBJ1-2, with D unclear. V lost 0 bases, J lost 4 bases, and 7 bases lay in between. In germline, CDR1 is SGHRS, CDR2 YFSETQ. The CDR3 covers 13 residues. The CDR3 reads CASSLAEAYGYTF. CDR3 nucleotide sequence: TGCGCCAGCAGCTTGGCAGAGGCCTATGGCTACACCTTC.

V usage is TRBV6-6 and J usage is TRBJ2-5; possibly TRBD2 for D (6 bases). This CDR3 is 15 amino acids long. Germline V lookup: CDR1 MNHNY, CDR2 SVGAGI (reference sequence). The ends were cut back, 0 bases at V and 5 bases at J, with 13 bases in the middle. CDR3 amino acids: CASSYSTSRGETQYF. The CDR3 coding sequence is TGTGCCAGCAGTTACTCTACCAGCCGGGGGGAGACCCAGTACTTC.

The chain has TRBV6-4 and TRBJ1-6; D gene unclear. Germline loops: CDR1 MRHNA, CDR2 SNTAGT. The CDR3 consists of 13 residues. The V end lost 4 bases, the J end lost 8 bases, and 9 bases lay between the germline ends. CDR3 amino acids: CASSAFEDSPLHF. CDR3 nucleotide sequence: TGTGCCAGCAGTGCTTTTGAGGATTCACCCCTCCACTTT.

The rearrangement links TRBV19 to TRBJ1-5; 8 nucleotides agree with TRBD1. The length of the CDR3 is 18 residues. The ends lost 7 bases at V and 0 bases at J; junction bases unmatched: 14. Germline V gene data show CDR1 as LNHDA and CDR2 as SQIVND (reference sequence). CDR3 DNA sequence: TGTGCCAGTACCCCTCGGGACAGGACCCTTGGTAGCAATCAGCCCCAGCATTTT. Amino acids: CASTPRDRTLGSNQPQHF.

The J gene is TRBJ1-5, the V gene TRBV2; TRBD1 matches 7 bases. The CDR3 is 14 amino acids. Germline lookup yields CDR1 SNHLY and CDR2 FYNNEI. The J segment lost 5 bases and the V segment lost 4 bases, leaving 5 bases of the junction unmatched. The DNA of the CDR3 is TGTGCCAGCAGTGGGACAGGAGGACATCAGCCCCAGCATTTT. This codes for CASSGTGGHQPQHF. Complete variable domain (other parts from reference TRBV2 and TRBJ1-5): EPEVTQTPSHQVTQMGQEVILRCVPISNHLYFYWYRQILGQKVEFLVSFYNNEISEKSEIFDDQFSVERPDGSNFTLKIRSTKLEDSAMYFCASSGTGGHQPQHFGDGTRLSIL.

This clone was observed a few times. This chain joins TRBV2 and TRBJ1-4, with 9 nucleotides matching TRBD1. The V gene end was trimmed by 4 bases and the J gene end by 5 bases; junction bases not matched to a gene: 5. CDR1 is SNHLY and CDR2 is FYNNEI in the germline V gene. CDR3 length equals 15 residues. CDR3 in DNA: TGTGCCAGCAGTGTCCGACAGGGGGGGAATGAAAAACTGTTTTTT. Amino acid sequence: CASSVRQGGNEKLFF.

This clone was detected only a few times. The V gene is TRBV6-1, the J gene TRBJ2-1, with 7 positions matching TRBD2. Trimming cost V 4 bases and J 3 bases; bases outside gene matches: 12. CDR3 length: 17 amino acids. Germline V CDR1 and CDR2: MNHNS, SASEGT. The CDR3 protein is CASSGEQWEGLYNEQFF. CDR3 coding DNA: TGTGCCAGCAGTGGGGAACAATGGGAGGGCCTCTACAATGAGCAGTTCTTC.

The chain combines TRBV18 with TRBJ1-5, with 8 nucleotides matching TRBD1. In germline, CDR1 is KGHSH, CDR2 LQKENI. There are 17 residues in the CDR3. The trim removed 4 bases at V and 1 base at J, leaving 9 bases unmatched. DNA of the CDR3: TGTGCCAGCTCACTCGGACAGGGAGCGAGCAGCAATCAGCCCCAGCATTTT. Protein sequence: CASSLGQGASSNQPQHF.

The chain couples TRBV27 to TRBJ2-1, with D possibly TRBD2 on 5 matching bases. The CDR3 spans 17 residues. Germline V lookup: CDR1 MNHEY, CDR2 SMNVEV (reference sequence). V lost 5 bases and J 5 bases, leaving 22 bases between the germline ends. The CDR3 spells CASSPLAGKLRNNEQFF. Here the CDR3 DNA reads TGTGCCAGCAGTCCCCTCGCGGGCAAGCTGAGGAACAATGAGCAGTTCTTC.

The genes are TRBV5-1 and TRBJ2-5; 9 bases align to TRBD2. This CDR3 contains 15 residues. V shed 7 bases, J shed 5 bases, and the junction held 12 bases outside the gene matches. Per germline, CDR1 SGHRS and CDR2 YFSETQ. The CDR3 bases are TGCGCCAGCGCGGGCGCGGGGGGGCTGGAGGAGACCCAGTACTTC. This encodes CASAGAGGLEETQYF.